The entry below gives a single TCR beta chain sequence along with its context. These data are taken from a study of T-cell memory formation after mild COVID-19. One entry per CDR3 protein, called by TCRdb with MiXCR from the 5' RACE reads. The data show about 560,000 distinct CDR3 sequences, roughly 20% seen once. The CDR3 has 14 residues. V trimming: 6 bases; J trimming: 0 bases; junction bases outside the gene matches: 2. In germline, CDR1 is MDHEN, CDR2 SYDVKM. The receptor was derived from an adult woman who had mild COVID-19 (a few samples of this study predate the infection). Cell type and time point are not known. V usage is TRBV28 and J usage is TRBJ2-7, with TRBD2 matching over 10 bases. Sequenced sample: PBMCs or a T cell subset sorted from them (not recorded which). Written as DNA, the CDR3 is TGTGCCAGCAGGAAGCGGGAGGGCTCCTACGAGCAGTACTTC. Its protein product is CASRKREGSYEQYF.